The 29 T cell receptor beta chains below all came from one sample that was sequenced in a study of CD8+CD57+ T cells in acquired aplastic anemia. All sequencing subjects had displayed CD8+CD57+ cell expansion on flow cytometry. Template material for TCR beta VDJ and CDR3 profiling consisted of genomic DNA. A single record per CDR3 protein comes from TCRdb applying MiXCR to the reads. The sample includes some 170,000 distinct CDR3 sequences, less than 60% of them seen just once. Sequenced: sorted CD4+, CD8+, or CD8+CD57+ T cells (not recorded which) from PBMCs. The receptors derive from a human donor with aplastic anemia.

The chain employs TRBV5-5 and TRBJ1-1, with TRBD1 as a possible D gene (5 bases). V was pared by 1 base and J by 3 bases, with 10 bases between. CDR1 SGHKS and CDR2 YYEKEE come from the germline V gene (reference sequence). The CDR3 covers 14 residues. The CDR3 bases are TGTGCCAGCAGCTTGTTTCAGGGATACACTGAAGCTTTCTTT. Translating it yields CASSLFQGYTEAFF.

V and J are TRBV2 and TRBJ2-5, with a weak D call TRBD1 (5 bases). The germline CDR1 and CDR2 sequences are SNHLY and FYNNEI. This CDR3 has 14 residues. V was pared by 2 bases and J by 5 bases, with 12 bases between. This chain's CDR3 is CASSEQGSSETQYF. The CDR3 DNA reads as TGTGCCAGCAGTGAACAGGGTTCGTCGGAGACCCAGTACTTC.

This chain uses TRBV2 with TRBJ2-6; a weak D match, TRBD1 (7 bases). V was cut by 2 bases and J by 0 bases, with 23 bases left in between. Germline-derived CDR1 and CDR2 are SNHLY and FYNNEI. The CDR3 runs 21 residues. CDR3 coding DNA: TGTGCCAGCAGTGAATGGGGGGTACCAGGGGGTCATTACTCTGGGGCCAACGTCCTGACTTTC. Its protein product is CASSEWGVPGGHYSGANVLTF.

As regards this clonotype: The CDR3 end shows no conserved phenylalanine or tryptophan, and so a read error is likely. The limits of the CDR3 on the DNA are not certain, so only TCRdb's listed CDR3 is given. The CDR3 reads CASTDRGTDL. This chain connects TRBV19 to TRBJ1-5; the table gives TRBD1 as D, unverified against the DNA. The CDR3 contains 10 residues when both ends are counted. Germline CDR1 and CDR2: LNHDA and SQIVND (reference sequence).

Written as DNA, the CDR3 is TGTGCCAGCAGCGACGGACAGGGGGCGCGGAATGAGCAGTTCTTC. Amino acids: CASSDGQGARNEQFF. The chain recombines TRBV2 with TRBJ2-1, with 11 bases lining up with TRBD1. The germline V gene has CDR1 SNHLY and CDR2 FYNNEI. With 6 bases clipped from V and 7 bases from J, the junction kept 8 bases outside the gene matches. This CDR3 has 15 residues.

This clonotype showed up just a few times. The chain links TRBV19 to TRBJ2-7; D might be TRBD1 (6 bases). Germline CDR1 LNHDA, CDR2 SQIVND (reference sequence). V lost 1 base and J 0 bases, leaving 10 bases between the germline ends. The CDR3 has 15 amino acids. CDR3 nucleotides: TGTGCCAGTAGTATAGCACAGGGTAGCTCCTACGAGCAGTACTTC. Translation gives CASSIAQGSSYEQYF.

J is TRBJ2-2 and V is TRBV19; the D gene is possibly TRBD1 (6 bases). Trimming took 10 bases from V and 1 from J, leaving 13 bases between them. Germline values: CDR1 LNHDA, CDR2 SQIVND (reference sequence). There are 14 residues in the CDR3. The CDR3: CATSGAENTGELFF. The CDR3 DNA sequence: TGTGCCACCTCAGGGGCCGAGAACACCGGGGAGCTGTTTTTT.

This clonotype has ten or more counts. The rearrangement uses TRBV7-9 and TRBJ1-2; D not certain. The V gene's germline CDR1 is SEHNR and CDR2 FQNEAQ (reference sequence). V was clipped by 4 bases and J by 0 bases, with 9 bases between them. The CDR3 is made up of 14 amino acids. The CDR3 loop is CASSSRTSNYGYTF. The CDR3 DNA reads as TGTGCCAGCAGCTCGAGGACCTCTAACTATGGCTACACCTTC.

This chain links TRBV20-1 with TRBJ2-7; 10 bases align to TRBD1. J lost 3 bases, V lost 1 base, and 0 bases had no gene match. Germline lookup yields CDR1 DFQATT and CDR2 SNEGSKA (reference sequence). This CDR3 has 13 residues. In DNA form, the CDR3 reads TGCAGTGCTAGAGGGACAGGGGGCTACGAGCAGTACTTC. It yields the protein CSARGTGGYEQYF.

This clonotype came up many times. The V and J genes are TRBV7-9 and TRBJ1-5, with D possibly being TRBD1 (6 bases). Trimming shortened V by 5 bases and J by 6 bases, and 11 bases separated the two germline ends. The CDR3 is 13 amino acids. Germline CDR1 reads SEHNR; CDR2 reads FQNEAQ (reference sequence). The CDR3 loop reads CASSTQGSQPQHF. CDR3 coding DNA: TGTGCCAGCAGCACGCAGGGGTCTCAGCCCCAGCATTTT.

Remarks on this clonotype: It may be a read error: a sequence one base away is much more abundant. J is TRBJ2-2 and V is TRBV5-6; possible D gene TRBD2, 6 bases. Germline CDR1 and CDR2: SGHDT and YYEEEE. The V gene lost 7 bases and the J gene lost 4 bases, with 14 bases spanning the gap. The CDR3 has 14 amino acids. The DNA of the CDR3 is TGTGCCAGCCAGGAGGGATCGAGCACCGGGGAGCTGTTTTTT. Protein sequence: CASQEGSSTGELFF.

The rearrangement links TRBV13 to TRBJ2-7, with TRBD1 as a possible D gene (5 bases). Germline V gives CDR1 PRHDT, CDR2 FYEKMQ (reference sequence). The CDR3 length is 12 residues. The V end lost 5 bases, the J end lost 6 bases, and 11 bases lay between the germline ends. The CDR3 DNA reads TGTGCCAGCAGCGGGGCGGCTGGCGAGCAGTACTTC. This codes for CASSGAAGEQYF.

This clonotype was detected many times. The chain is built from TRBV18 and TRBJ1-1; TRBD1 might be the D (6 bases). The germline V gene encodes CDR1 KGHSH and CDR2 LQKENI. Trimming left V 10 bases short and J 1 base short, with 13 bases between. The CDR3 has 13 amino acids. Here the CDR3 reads CATSTTGNTEAFF. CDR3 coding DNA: TGTGCCACATCAACGACAGGGAACACTGAAGCTTTCTTT.

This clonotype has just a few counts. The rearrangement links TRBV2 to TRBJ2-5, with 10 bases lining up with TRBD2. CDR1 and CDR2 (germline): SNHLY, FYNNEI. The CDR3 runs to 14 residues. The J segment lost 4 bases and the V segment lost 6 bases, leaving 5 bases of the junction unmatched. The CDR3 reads CASSPSGGRETQYF. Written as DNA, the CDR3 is TGTGCCAGCAGCCCTAGCGGGGGAAGAGAGACCCAGTACTTC.

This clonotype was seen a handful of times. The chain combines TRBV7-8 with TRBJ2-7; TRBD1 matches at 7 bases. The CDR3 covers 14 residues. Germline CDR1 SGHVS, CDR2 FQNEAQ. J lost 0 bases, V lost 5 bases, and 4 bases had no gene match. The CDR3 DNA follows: TGTGCCAGCAGCCCCCGGGACAGCTCCTACGAGCAGTACTTC. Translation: CASSPRDSSYEQYF.

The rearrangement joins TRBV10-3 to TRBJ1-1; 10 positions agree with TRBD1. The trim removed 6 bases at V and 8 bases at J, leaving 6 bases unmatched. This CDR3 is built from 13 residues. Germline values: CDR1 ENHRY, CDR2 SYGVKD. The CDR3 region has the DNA TGTGCCATCAGGAGCCGGGACAGGGGAGAAGCTTTCTTT. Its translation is CAIRSRDRGEAFF.

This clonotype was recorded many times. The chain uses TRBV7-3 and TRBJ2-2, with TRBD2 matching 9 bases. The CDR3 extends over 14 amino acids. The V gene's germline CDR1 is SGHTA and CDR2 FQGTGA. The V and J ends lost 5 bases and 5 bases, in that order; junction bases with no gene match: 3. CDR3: CASSAGLATGELFF. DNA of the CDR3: TGTGCCAGCAGCGCTGGACTAGCGACCGGGGAGCTGTTTTTT. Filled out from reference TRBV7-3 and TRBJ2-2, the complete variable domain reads GAGVSQTPSNKVTEKGKYVELRCDPISGHTALYWYRQSLGQGPEFLIYFQGTGAADDSGLPNDRFFAVRPEGSVSTLKIQRTERGDSAVYLCASSAGLATGELFFGEGSRLTVL.

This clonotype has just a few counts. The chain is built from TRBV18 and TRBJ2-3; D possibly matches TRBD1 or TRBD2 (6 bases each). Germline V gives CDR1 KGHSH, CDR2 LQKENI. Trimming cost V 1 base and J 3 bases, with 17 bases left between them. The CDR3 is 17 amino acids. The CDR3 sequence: CASSPLTGGVNTDTQYF. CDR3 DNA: TGTGCCAGCTCACCACTGACAGGAGGGGTCAATACAGATACGCAGTATTTT.

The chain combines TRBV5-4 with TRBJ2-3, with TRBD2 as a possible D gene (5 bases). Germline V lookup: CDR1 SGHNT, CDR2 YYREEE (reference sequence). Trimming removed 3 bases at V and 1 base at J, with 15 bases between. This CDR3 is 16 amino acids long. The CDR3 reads CASSWRGHGGTDTQYF. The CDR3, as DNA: TGTGCCAGCAGCTGGCGTGGGCACGGGGGCACAGATACGCAGTATTTT.

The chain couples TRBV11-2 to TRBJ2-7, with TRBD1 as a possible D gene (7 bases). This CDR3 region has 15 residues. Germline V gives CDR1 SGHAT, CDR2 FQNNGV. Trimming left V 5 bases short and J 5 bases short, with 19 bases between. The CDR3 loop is CASSPGGRGIDEQYF. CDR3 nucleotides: TGTGCCAGCAGCCCCGGGGGCAGGGGGATCGACGAGCAGTACTTC. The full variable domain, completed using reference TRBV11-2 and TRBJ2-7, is EAGVAQSPRYKIIEKRQSVAFWCNPISGHATLYWYQQILGQGPKLLIQFQNNGVVDDSQLPKDRFSAERLKGVDSTLKIQPAKLEDSAVYLCASSPGGRGIDEQYFGPGTRLTVT.

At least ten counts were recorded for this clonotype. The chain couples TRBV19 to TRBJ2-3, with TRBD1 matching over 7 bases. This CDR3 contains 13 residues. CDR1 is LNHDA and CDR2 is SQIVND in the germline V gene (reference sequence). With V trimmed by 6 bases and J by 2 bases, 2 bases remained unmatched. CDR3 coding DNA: TGTGCCAGTAGACAGGGGTACACAGATACGCAGTATTTT. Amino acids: CASRQGYTDTQYF.

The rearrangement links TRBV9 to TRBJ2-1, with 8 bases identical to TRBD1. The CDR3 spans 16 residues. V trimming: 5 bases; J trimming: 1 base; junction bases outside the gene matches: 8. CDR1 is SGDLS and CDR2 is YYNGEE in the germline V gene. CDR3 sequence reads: CASSDAGGLSYNEQFF. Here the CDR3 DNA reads TGTGCCAGCAGTGACGCAGGGGGCTTGTCCTACAATGAGCAGTTCTTC. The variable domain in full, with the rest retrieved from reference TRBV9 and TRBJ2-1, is DSGVTQTPKHLITATGQRVTLRCSPRSGDLSVYWYQQSLDQGLQFLIQYYNGEERAKGNILERFSAQQFPDLHSELNLSSLELGDSALYFCASSDAGGLSYNEQFFGPGTRLTVL.

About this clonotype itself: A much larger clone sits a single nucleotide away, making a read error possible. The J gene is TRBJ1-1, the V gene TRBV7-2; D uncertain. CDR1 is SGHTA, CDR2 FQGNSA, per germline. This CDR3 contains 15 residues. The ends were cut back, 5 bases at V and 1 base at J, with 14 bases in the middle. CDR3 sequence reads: CASSQEGRRNTEAFF. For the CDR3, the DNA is TGTGCCAGCAGCCAAGAGGGTCGGAGGAACACTGAAGCTTTCTTT.

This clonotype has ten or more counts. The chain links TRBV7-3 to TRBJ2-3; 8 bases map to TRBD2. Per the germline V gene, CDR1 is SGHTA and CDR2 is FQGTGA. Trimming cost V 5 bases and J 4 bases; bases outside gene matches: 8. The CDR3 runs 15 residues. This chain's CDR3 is CASSRGGSGADTQYF. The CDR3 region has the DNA TGTGCCAGCAGCCGGGGGGGGAGCGGAGCAGATACGCAGTATTTT.

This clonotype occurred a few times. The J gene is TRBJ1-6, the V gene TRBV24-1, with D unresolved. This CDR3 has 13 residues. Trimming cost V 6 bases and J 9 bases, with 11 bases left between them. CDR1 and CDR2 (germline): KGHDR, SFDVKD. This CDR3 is CATSSPGGSPLHF. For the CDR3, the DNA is TGTGCCACCAGTTCTCCCGGCGGTTCACCCCTCCACTTT.

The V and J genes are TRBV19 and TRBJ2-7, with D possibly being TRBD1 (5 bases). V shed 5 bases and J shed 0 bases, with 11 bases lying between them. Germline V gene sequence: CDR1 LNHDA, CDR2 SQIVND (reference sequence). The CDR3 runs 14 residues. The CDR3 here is CASSSDTSSYEQYF. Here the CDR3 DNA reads TGTGCCAGTAGTTCGGACACATCCTCCTACGAGCAGTACTTC.

DNA of the CDR3: TGCGCCAGCAGCCAAGTCGGAGGGCCCGACGAGCAGTACTTC. As protein: CASSQVGGPDEQYF. The chain is built from TRBV4-1 and TRBJ2-7; tentatively, D is TRBD2 (6 bases). Germline V gene sequence: CDR1 MGHRA, CDR2 YSYEKL. V was shortened by 1 base and J by 5 bases, with 12 bases between the two germline ends. CDR3 size: 14 residues.

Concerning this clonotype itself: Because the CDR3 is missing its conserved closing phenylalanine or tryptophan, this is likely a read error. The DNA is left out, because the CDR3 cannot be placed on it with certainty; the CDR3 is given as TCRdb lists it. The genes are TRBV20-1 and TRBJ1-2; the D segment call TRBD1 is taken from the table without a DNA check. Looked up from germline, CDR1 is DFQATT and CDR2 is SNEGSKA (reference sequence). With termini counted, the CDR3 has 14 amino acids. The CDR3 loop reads CSVSETGGRYGHTL.

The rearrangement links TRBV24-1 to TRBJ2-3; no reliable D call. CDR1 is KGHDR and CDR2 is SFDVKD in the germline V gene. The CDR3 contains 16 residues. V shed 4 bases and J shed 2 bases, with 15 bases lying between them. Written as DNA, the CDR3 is TGTGCCACCAGTGACCCCGGGCCCGATGTCACAGATACGCAGTATTTT. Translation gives CATSDPGPDVTDTQYF.